This T cell receptor beta chain was recovered during a study of Ad26.COV2.S vaccination and SARS-CoV-2 variants. Turning to the study itself: Participants got Ad26.COV2.S intramuscularly, once or twice 56 days apart. General study results and limits: Across vaccine and placebo recipients, the breadth of non-spike TCRs was similar.

Remarks on this clone: The antigen is unknown.

Treatment here: around 19 received Ad26.COV2.S at low or high dose, single or two shots; 5 received placebo; per-sample allocation not given. Specimen acquisition occurred on day 63 following the initial vaccine or placebo injection. Whoever gave the sample was an adult aged 18-55 years in Boston. The CDR3 covers 15 residues. The V gene lost 0 bases and the J gene lost 0 bases, with 9 bases spanning the gap. In germline, CDR1 is SGHRS, CDR2 YFSETQ. The protocol was immunoSEQ multiplex PCR, while the TCRdb copy is restricted to in-frame clones and leaves out a portion. The repertoire holds some 290,000 clones, with around four fifths as singletons.

The chain links TRBV5-1 to TRBJ1-1; D remains ambiguous. The receptor was derived from a person between 18 and 65 years old who received the Ad26.COV2.S COVID-19 vaccine or a placebo. This material consisted of peripheral blood, taken in a trial of Ad26.COV2.S vaccine versus placebo. CDR3 DNA: TGCGCCAGCAGCTTGGATGGGCACCTGAACACTGAAGCTTTCTTT. This gives the protein CASSLDGHLNTEAFF.